Listed here are 7 T cell receptor beta chains from one sample, sequenced in a study of T cell responses to AZD1222 COVID-19 vaccine. Data came from immunoSEQ multiplex PCR; TCRdb stores just in-frame clones and leaves some out. This sample has 150,000 or so clones, with 89% found just once. Sequenced material: peripheral blood, taken on day 0 of AZD1222 vaccination. Receptors originate from an adult in good health.

This clone is labeled medium-sized. CDR3 in amino acids: CSASKVYEQYF. Written as DNA, the CDR3 is TGCAGTGCTAGTAAAGTTTACGAGCAGTACTTC. This chain joins TRBV20-1 and TRBJ2-7; the D is unclear. From germline, CDR1 is DFQATT and CDR2 SNEGSKA (reference sequence). V shed 3 bases and J shed 4 bases, with 7 bases lying between them. This CDR3 is built from 11 residues.

This clone is a singleton in its sample. The chain carries TRBV4-1 and TRBJ2-1, with a weak D call TRBD1 (6 bases). This CDR3 is 13 amino acids long. CDR1 and CDR2 (germline): MGHRA, YSYEKL. V gave up 8 bases and J gave up 7 bases, with 15 bases separating them. For the CDR3, the DNA is TGCGCCAGCGGCGGACCCCAGGGGAATGAGCAGTTCTTC. Protein sequence: CASGGPQGNEQFF.

The genes are TRBV19 and TRBJ2-4, with 7 positions matching TRBD1. J was trimmed by 0 bases and V by 3 bases; bases with no gene match: 8. Germline CDR1 LNHDA, CDR2 SQIVND (reference sequence). The CDR3 runs to 17 residues. The CDR3: CASSISAGGTAKNIQYF. Here the CDR3 DNA reads TGTGCCAGTAGTATCTCCGCAGGGGGTACAGCCAAAAACATTCAGTACTTC.

The rearrangement links TRBV3-1 (or the pseudogene TRBV3-2) to TRBJ2-2; maybe TRBD2 (5 bases). The germline V gene has CDR1 LGHDT and CDR2 YNNKEL (reference sequence). Trimming removed 2 bases at V and 5 bases at J, with 9 bases between. The CDR3 consists of 14 residues. Written as DNA, the CDR3 is TGTGCCAGCAGCCAACTTCCGGGGACCGGGGAGCTGTTTTTT. Translating it yields CASSQLPGTGELFF.

The chain combines TRBV5-4 with TRBJ2-3, with 13 nucleotides matching TRBD2. The CDR3 runs to 15 residues. Germline V CDR1 and CDR2: SGHNT, YYREEE (reference sequence). Unmatched junction bases numbered 2, after V lost 2 bases and J lost 5 bases. The CDR3 region is CASSFTSGGGDTQYF. The CDR3, as DNA: TGTGCCAGCAGCTTTACTAGCGGGGGGGGAGATACGCAGTATTTT.

This chain connects TRBV6-5 to TRBJ2-3; 7 bases line up with TRBD2. Germline loops: CDR1 MNHEY, CDR2 SVGAGI. This CDR3 is 15 amino acids long. The trim removed 4 bases at V and 0 bases at J, leaving 4 bases unmatched. The CDR3, as DNA: TGTGCCAGCAGTTGGGGGGGGACTAGCACAGATACGCAGTATTTT. Its protein is CASSWGGTSTDTQYF.

The chain has TRBV7-2 and TRBJ2-5; D is unresolved. Trimming pared 2 bases from V and 5 bases from J, leaving 9 bases between. This CDR3 comprises 13 residues. CDR1 and CDR2 (germline): SGHTA, FQGNSA. CDR3 protein: CASSLHPEETQYF. In nucleotides, the CDR3 is TGTGCCAGCAGCTTACATCCCGAGGAGACCCAGTACTTC.